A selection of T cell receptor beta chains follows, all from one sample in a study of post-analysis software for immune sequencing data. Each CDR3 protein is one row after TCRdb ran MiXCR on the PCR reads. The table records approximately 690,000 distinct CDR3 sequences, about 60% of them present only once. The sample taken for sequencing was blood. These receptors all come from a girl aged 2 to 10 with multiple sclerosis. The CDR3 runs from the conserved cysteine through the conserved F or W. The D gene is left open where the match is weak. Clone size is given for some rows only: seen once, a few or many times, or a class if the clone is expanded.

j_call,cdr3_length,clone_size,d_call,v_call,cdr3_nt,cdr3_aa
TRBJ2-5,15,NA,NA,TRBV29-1,TGCAGCGTAAGAAGGTCAGGGTGGTCGGAGGAGACCCAGTACTTC,CSVRRSGWSEETQYF
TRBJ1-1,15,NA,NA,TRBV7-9,TGTGCCAGCAGCTTAAGCGCAGGCACGAACACTGAAGCTTTCTTT,CASSLSAGTNTEAFF
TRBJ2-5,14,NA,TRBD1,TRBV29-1,TGCAGCGTTGGGGACAGAGGACGGCAAGAGACCCAGTACTTC,CSVGDRGRQETQYF
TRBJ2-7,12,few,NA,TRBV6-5,TGTGCCAGCAATTGGGGGATCGGGAAGCAGTACTTC,CASNWGIGKQYF
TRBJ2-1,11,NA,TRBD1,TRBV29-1,TGCAGCGTCGACGACAGGGGGGAGCAGTTCTTC,CSVDDRGEQFF
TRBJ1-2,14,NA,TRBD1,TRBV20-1,TGCAGTGCTATTAACAGGGGCGTGGGGTATGGCTACACCTTC,CSAINRGVGYGYTF
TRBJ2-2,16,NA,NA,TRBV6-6,TGTGCCAGCAGTTACGGAGGGGGTGCGAACACCGGGGAGCTGTTTTTT,CASSYGGGANTGELFF
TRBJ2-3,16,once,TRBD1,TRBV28,TGTGCCGGCAGTCCGCGGACAGGGTGGGACACAGATACGCAGTATTTT,CAGSPRTGWDTDTQYF
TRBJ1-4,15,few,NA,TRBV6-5,TGTGCCAGCAGGCTCGGGACGGGCCCTAATGAAAAACTGTTTTTT,CASRLGTGPNEKLFF
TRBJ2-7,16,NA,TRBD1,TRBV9,TGTGCCAGCAGCGTAGGAGTGGGACAGGGGACCAATGAGCAGTACTTC,CASSVGVGQGTNEQYF
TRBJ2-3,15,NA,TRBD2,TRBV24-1,TGTGCCACCGCCGTAGGGGCGGGGGGACGGGGTACGCAGTATTTT,CATAVGAGGRGTQYF
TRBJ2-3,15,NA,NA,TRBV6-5,TGTGCCAGCAGTTACCTGGCAAGCCCAGCAGATACGCAGTATTTT,CASSYLASPADTQYF
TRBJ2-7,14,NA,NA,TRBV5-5,TGTGCCAGCAGCTTGGAGGGGCCACGATACGAGCAGTACTTC,CASSLEGPRYEQYF
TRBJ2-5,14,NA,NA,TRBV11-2,TGTGCCAGCAGCTTCACAGGGTACCAAGAGACCCAGTACTTC,CASSFTGYQETQYF
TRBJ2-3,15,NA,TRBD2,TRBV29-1,TGCAGCACCTGGACTAGCGGGGGGGCCTCAGATACGCAGTATTTT,CSTWTSGGASDTQYF
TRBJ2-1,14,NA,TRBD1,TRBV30,TGTGCCTTCTACAGGGGCTCCTCCTACAATGAGCAGTTCTTC,CAFYRGSSYNEQFF
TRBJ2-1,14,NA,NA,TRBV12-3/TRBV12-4,TGTGCCAGCAGCCATATAAATTTTTACAATGAGCAGTTCTTC,CASSHINFYNEQFF
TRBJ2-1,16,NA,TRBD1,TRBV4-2,TGTGCCAGCAGCCCTCGACAGGGTACTCTCTACAATGAGCAGTTCTTC,CASSPRQGTLYNEQFF
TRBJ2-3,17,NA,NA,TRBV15,TGTGCCACCGCGCGGGACAGGGTTGGTAGCGGGATGGATACGCAGTATTTT,CATARDRVGSGMDTQYF
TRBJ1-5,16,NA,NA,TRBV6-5,TGTGCCAGCAGTTACTCGCGGGGTTCCAGCAATCAGCCCCAGCATTTT,CASSYSRGSSNQPQHF
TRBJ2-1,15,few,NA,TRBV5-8,TGTGCCAGCAGCTTGGGCAGGTCTGTCCACAATGAGCAGTTCTTC,CASSLGRSVHNEQFF
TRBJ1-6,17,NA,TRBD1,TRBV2,TGTGCCAGCATTCTTGGACAGGGGAGCTCCTATAATTCACCCCTCCACTTT,CASILGQGSSYNSPLHF
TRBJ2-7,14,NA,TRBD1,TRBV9,TGTGCCAGCGAGGCAGGGGGCTCCTACAATGAGCAGTACTTC,CASEAGGSYNEQYF
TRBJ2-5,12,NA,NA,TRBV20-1,TGCAGTGCTAGCTCGCTAGAAGAGACCCAGTACTTC,CSASSLEETQYF
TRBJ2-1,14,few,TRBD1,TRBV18,TGTGCCAGCTCACAGTATGACAGGGTCGATGAGCAGTTCTTC,CASSQYDRVDEQFF
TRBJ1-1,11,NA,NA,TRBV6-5,TGTGCCAGCAGACAACAGGCTGAAGCTTTCTTT,CASRQQAEAFF
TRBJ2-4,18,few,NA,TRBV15,TGTGCCACCAGCAGAGCTTTATCAGGGGATGGCGCCAAAAACATTCAGTACTTC,CATSRALSGDGAKNIQYF
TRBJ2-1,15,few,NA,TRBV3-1,TGTGCCAGCAGCCAAGTCGCTATCTCCTACAATGAGCAGTTCTTC,CASSQVAISYNEQFF
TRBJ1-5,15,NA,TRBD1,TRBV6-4,TGTGCCAGCAGGGACGGACAGGGAAACAATCAGCCCCAGCATTTT,CASRDGQGNNQPQHF
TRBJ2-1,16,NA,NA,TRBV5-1,TGCGCCAGCAGCTTGGAGCAGGCCAGCTCCTACAATGAGCAGTTCTTC,CASSLEQASSYNEQFF